The 32 T cell receptor beta chains below come from one sample, sequenced in a study of cytomegalovirus exposure and HLA in healthy donors (TCRdb year 2017). The method was the immunoSEQ multiplex PCR assay. Here the immuneACCESS table is served through TCRdb, limited to in-frame sequences with V and J called. Missing clones are a known gap in these copies; in checked studies unresolved V genes cover under half, and the rest lacks a known reason. For this sample the table gives about 330,000 clones, of which roughly 88% were detected only once. Around 0.84% of the sample rests with the top ten. Sequencing was done on a sample of PBMCs. The source of these receptors is a woman younger than 30 in good health and CMV-seronegative.

CDR3 coding DNA: TGCGCCAGCAGCCAAGACGCCAGCGGGCTATACTACGAGCAGTACTTC. This translates into CASSQDASGLYYEQYF. The chain carries TRBV4-1 and TRBJ2-7; perhaps TRBD2 as D (6 bases). The CDR3 spans 16 residues. V was clipped by 0 bases and J by 3 bases, with 15 bases between them. CDR1 and CDR2 from the germline V gene are MGHRA and YSYEKL.

This CDR3 is CASSLGLQGNEQFF. The CDR3 coding sequence is TGTGCCAGCAGCTTAGGGCTACAGGGTAATGAGCAGTTCTTC. J is TRBJ2-1 and V is TRBV11-3; the D gene is possibly TRBD1 (6 bases). With 1 base removed from V and 7 bases from J, the gap between germline ends came to 11 bases. The CDR3 is 14 amino acids. The germline V gene has CDR1 SGHNT and CDR2 YENEEA.

The V call is TRBV5-6, the J call TRBJ2-1; 11 bases align to TRBD2. Germline-derived CDR1 and CDR2 are SGHDT and YYEEEE. The CDR3 length is 15 residues. Trimming took 3 bases from V and 5 from J; bases not matched to a gene: 4. CDR3 loop: CASSSAGLADNEQFF. CDR3 bases: TGTGCCAGCAGCTCCGCGGGACTAGCGGACAATGAGCAGTTCTTC.

The chain links TRBV6-1 to TRBJ2-7; the match to TRBD2 covers 8 bases. J was trimmed by 3 bases and V by 6 bases; bases with no gene match: 1. Germline values: CDR1 MNHNS, CDR2 SASEGT. CDR3 length: 12 residues. As DNA, the CDR3 is TGTGCCAGCAGGGGACTAGTCTACGAGCAGTACTTC. It specifies CASRGLVYEQYF.

The CDR3 sequence: CASSEGLAGTYEQFF. CDR3 sequence (DNA): TGCGCCAGCAGTGAGGGACTAGCGGGAACGTATGAGCAGTTCTTC. The V and J genes are TRBV10-2 and TRBJ2-1, with 12 bases matching TRBD2. The CDR3 is 15 residues long. V was clipped by 2 bases and J by 8 bases; unmatched bases: 4. Germline CDR1 and CDR2: WSHSY and SAAADI.

This clone turned up a few times. The J gene is TRBJ1-1, the V gene TRBV4-1; D unclear. In germline, CDR1 is MGHRA, CDR2 YSYEKL. V lost 0 bases to trimming and J lost 4 bases, with 12 bases between them. The length of the CDR3 is 15 residues. In nucleotides, the CDR3 is TGCGCCAGCAGCCAAGAAGGCCGGAGAGTCACTGAAGCTTTCTTT. Translation gives CASSQEGRRVTEAFF.

Written as DNA, the CDR3 is TGTGCCAGCAGTGACTGGACAGGGGGTCAGCCCCAGCATTTT. Encoded protein: CASSDWTGGQPQHF. This chain links TRBV6-4 with TRBJ1-5, with TRBD1 identical over 10 bases. Per the germline V gene, CDR1 is MRHNA and CDR2 is SNTAGT. With V trimmed by 1 base and J by 6 bases, 0 bases remained unmatched. This CDR3 contains 14 residues.

For the CDR3, the DNA is TGTGCCAGCAGTGAGTGGGGCGTGGGTCAGCCCCAGCATTTT. Protein sequence: CASSEWGVGQPQHF. The chain links TRBV2 to TRBJ1-5, with a weak D call TRBD1 (5 bases). The CDR3 consists of 14 residues. Between the trimmed V and J ends, which lost 3 bases and 6 bases, there was a span of 12 bases. Germline values: CDR1 SNHLY, CDR2 FYNNEI. Together with reference TRBV2 and TRBJ1-5, the CDR3 gives the full variable domain: EPEVTQTPSHQVTQMGQEVILRCVPISNHLYFYWYRQILGQKVEFLVSFYNNEISEKSEIFDDQFSVERPDGSNFTLKIRSTKLEDSAMYFCASSEWGVGQPQHFGDGTRLSIL.

The chain employs TRBV5-1 and TRBJ2-7, with TRBD2 matching 7 bases. The V segment lost 5 bases and the J segment 5 bases; nucleotides outside the gene matches: 7. CDR1 is SGHRS and CDR2 is YFSETQ in the germline V gene. The CDR3 consists of 13 residues. The CDR3 sequence is CASSGEGRNEQYF. In nucleotides, the CDR3 is TGCGCCAGCAGTGGGGAGGGGCGGAACGAGCAGTACTTC.

The chain couples TRBV15 to TRBJ1-1, with 8 bases that match TRBD1. Per germline, CDR1 LNHNV and CDR2 YYDKDF (reference sequence). CDR3 length equals 14 residues. The junction had 4 bases not matched to a gene; V was cut back by 3 bases and J by 4 bases. As DNA, the CDR3 is TGTGCCACCAGCAGTCAGGGGGCCGCCACTGAAGCTTTCTTT. Amino acids: CATSSQGAATEAFF.

This clone appeared a single time. The chain employs TRBV6-5 and TRBJ1-1, with 7 nucleotides matching TRBD1. CDR1 and CDR2 (germline): MNHEY, SVGAGI. Trimming took 3 bases from V and 3 from J; bases not matched to a gene: 7. The CDR3 is 15 residues long. The CDR3 sequence: CASSYSRDSDTEAFF. The DNA of the CDR3 is TGTGCCAGCAGTTATTCCCGGGACAGCGACACTGAAGCTTTCTTT.

This chain connects TRBV7-2 to TRBJ1-1; D gene ambiguous. V was trimmed by 5 bases and J by 5 bases, leaving 18 bases between them. Germline CDR1 and CDR2: SGHTA and FQGNSA. The CDR3 totals 15 residues. This CDR3 reads CASSPSFAVGTEAFF. For the CDR3, the DNA is TGTGCCAGCAGCCCGTCTTTCGCGGTCGGGACTGAAGCTTTCTTT.

The J gene is TRBJ1-5, the V gene TRBV4-3; 7 positions agree with TRBD1. The CDR3 sequence is 13 residues long. From germline, CDR1 is LGHNA and CDR2 YSLEER. Trimming removed 4 bases from V and 9 bases from J; junction bases left unmatched: 6. The CDR3 region is CASSLNRGGPQHF. The CDR3 DNA sequence: TGCGCCAGCAGCCTAAACAGGGGAGGGCCCCAGCATTTT.

This chain joins TRBV28 and TRBJ2-7; 9 bases map to TRBD1. From germline, CDR1 is MDHEN and CDR2 SYDVKM. V lost 7 bases and J lost 2; bases outside the gene matches: 9. The CDR3 totals 15 residues. The CDR3 nucleotides read TGTGCCAGCACCCTCCCGGGACAGGGTCCCTACGAGCAGTACTTC. Protein sequence: CASTLPGQGPYEQYF.

This clone was detected once. J is TRBJ1-2 and V is TRBV19, with 7 bases matching TRBD1. Germline CDR1 LNHDA, CDR2 SQIVND (reference sequence). This CDR3 is 14 amino acids long. The ends lost 10 bases at V and 4 bases at J; junction bases unmatched: 12. The CDR3 sequence is CAIVVRTGSYGYTF. The CDR3 DNA reads as TGTGCCATAGTAGTGCGGACAGGATCCTATGGCTACACCTTC.

This chain joins TRBV29-1 and TRBJ2-7; 13 nucleotides align to TRBD2. The V segment lost 6 bases and the J segment 5 bases; nucleotides outside the gene matches: 7. Germline V CDR1 and CDR2: SQVTM, ANQGSEA. This CDR3 is 14 amino acids long. DNA for the CDR3: TGCAGCGTCGATTTAGGACTAGCGGGAGACGAGCAGTACTTC. This encodes CSVDLGLAGDEQYF.

J is TRBJ2-7 and V is TRBV5-6, with TRBD2 matching 11 bases. J was trimmed by 3 bases and V by 0 bases; bases with no gene match: 2. CDR1 and CDR2 (germline): SGHDT, YYEEEE. The CDR3 consists of 15 residues. The chain's CDR3 is CASSLGGTSGYEQYF. CDR3 DNA sequence: TGTGCCAGCAGCTTGGGGGGGACTAGCGGCTACGAGCAGTACTTC.

The gene calls are TRBV6-4 and TRBJ2-5; D not resolved. The length of the CDR3 is 17 residues. V was pared by 4 bases and J by 1 base, with 19 bases between. Germline V gene sequence: CDR1 MRHNA, CDR2 SNTAGT. The CDR3 here is CASSGPSVPGVQETQYF. The CDR3 DNA is TGTGCCAGCAGTGGCCCGTCGGTCCCAGGCGTCCAAGAGACCCAGTACTTC.

This clone was seen repeatedly, ten times or more. The genes are TRBV7-3 and TRBJ2-2; D gene uncertain. Germline assignment: CDR1 SGHTA and CDR2 FQGTGA. V was trimmed by 5 bases and J by 5 bases, leaving 9 bases between them. The CDR3 has 13 residues. The CDR3 here is CASSPTSTGELFF. CDR3 DNA: TGTGCCAGCAGCCCCACGAGTACCGGGGAGCTGTTTTTT.

The chain recombines TRBV2 with TRBJ2-7, with 7 bases lining up with TRBD1. Germline values: CDR1 SNHLY, CDR2 FYNNEI. Trimming took 5 bases from V and 3 from J; bases not matched to a gene: 7. CDR3 length: 14 amino acids. CDR3 in DNA: TGTGCCAGCAGTAAGGAACAGGGGATCTACGAGCAGTACTTC. It yields the protein CASSKEQGIYEQYF.

The rearrangement links TRBV5-4 to TRBJ2-6; D is possibly TRBD1 (5 bases). The CDR3 has 15 residues. V was trimmed by 1 base and J by 2 bases, leaving 7 bases between them. The germline V gene encodes CDR1 SGHNT and CDR2 YYREEE (reference sequence). The CDR3 here is CASSLQGAGANVLTF. Written as DNA, the CDR3 is TGTGCCAGCAGCTTGCAGGGTGCTGGGGCCAACGTCCTGACTTTC.

In its sample, this clone was seen a few times. The rearrangement uses TRBV25-1 and TRBJ1-4, with a tentative D call TRBD1 (6 bases). The ends were cut back, 7 bases at V and 4 bases at J, with 13 bases in the middle. The CDR3 has 14 residues. The germline V gene has CDR1 MGHDK and CDR2 SYGVNS. DNA for the CDR3: TGTGCCAGCAATGCCGGGACAAGTAATGAAAAACTGTTTTTT. Its protein is CASNAGTSNEKLFF.

The chain couples TRBV5-4 to TRBJ2-3, with D maybe TRBD1 (5 bases). The CDR3 is 15 residues long. V was trimmed by 3 bases and J by 3 bases, leaving 14 bases between them. The germline gives CDR1 SGHNT, CDR2 YYREEE (reference sequence). The CDR3 loop reads CASSSRVGGTDTQYF. DNA of the CDR3: TGTGCCAGCAGCTCCAGGGTTGGTGGAACAGATACGCAGTATTTT.

The chain links TRBV14 to TRBJ2-1, with D uncertain. V was clipped by 3 bases and J by 8 bases, with 5 bases between them. Germline V gene data show CDR1 as SGHDN and CDR2 as FVKESK. This CDR3 region has 11 residues. The CDR3 DNA reads as TGTGCCAGCAGCCAGGGCTATGAGCAGTTCTTC. It yields the protein CASSQGYEQFF.

The CDR3 DNA is TGCAGCGTTGAGACTAGCGGAAGCTACGAGCAGTACTTC. This translates into CSVETSGSYEQYF. This sequence joins TRBV29-1 and TRBJ2-7, with 9 bases fitting TRBD2. V trimming: 3 bases; J trimming: 3 bases; junction bases outside the gene matches: 3. This CDR3 is 13 amino acids long. Germline-derived CDR1 and CDR2 are SQVTM and ANQGSEA.

CDR3 sequence reads: CASSSGEGLRNTF. CDR3 nucleotide sequence: TGTGCCAGCAGTTCCGGCGAGGGCCTCCGAAACACCTTC. The chain couples TRBV6-6 to TRBJ1-2; D remains unclear. CDR3 length: 13 residues. The V gene's germline CDR1 is MNHNY and CDR2 SVGAGI (reference sequence). The V and J ends lost 4 bases and 12 bases respectively, with 18 bases between them.

The table lists this clone with a count of one. The V gene is TRBV5-6, the J gene TRBJ2-3, with TRBD2 matching over 10 bases. Trimming took 2 bases from V and 2 from J; bases not matched to a gene: 5. The CDR3 is 16 amino acids. Germline assignment: CDR1 SGHDT and CDR2 YYEEEE. CDR3 sequence reads: CASSFWTSGNTDTQYF. The CDR3 DNA reads TGTGCCAGCAGCTTCTGGACTAGCGGAAACACAGATACGCAGTATTTT.

As regards this clone: Sequence at one end of the junction differs from germline and may be a read error. The chain combines TRBV6-5 with TRBJ2-7; 9 bases match TRBD1. The CDR3 has 14 residues. CDR1 and CDR2 (germline): MNHEY, SVGAGI. The CDR3 protein is CATSIGQGSYEQYF. The CDR3 DNA follows: TGTGCCACCAGTATAGGACAGGGGAGCTACGAGCAGTACTTC.

The chain has TRBV18 and TRBJ2-7; D gene ambiguous. Germline V lookup: CDR1 KGHSH, CDR2 LQKENI. This CDR3 is built from 13 residues. V lost 1 base, J lost 6 bases, and 10 bases lay in between. The CDR3 nucleotides read TGTGCCAGCTCACCACTGGGCCTGAGCGAGCAGTACTTC. Its translation is CASSPLGLSEQYF.

The chain links TRBV6-6 to TRBJ2-7; 12 bases map to TRBD2. Trimming took 6 bases from V and 6 from J; bases not matched to a gene: 6. The length of the CDR3 is 14 residues. CDR1 is MNHNY and CDR2 is SVGAGI in the germline V gene (reference sequence). The CDR3 bases are TGTGCCAGCAGGACGACTAGCGGGAGATCCGAGCAGTACTTC. Amino acid sequence: CASRTTSGRSEQYF.

Turning to this clone: The identical CDR3 is also encoded by other nucleotide sequences in the sample. The rearrangement uses TRBV11-3 and TRBJ1-1; perhaps TRBD1 as D (6 bases). V was pared by 5 bases and J by 5 bases, with 15 bases between. Germline assignment: CDR1 SGHNT and CDR2 YENEEA. The CDR3 has 14 amino acids. CDR3 amino acids: CASSPRGGRTEAFF. In nucleotides, the CDR3 is TGTGCCAGCAGCCCCCGCGGGGGCCGGACTGAAGCTTTCTTT.

The count of this clone is one. The chain carries TRBV6-5 and TRBJ1-5, with TRBD1 as a possible D gene (5 bases). The CDR3 contains 15 residues. Deletions cut 2 bases from V and 1 base from J, with 9 bases between. The germline CDR1 and CDR2 sequences are MNHEY and SVGAGI. Here the CDR3 reads CASSYGAGSNQPQHF. The CDR3 coding sequence is TGTGCCAGCAGTTACGGGGCAGGGAGCAATCAGCCCCAGCATTTT.